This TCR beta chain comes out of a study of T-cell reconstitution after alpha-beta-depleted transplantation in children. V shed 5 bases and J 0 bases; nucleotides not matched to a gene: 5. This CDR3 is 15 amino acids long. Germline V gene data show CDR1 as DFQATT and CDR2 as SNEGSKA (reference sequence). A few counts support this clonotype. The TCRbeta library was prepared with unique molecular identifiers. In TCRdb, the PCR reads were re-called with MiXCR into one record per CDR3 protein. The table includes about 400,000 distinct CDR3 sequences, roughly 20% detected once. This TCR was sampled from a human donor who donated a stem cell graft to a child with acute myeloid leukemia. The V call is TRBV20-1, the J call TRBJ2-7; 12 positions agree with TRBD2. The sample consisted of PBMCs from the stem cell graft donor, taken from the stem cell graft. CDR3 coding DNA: TGCAGTGCTCCTGGACTAGCGGGAAGCTCCTACGAGCAGTACTTC. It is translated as CSAPGLAGSSYEQYF.